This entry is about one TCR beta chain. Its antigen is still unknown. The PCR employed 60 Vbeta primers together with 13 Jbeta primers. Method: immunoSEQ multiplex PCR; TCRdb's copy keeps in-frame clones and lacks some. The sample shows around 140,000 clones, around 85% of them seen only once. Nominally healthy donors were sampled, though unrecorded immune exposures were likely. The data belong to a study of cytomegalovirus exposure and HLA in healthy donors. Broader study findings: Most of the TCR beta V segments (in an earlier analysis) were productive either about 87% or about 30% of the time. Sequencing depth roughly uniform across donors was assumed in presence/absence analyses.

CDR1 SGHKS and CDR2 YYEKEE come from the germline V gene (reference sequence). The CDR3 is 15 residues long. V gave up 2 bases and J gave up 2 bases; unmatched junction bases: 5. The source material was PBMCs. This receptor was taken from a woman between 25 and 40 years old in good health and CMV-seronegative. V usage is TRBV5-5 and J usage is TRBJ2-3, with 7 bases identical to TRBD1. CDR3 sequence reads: CASSFRQGHTDTQYF. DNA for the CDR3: TGTGCCAGCAGCTTCCGACAGGGACACACAGATACGCAGTATTTT. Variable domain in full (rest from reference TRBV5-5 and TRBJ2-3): DAGVTQSPTHLIKTRGQQVTLRCSPISGHKSVSWYQQVLGQGPQFIFQYYEKEERGRGNFPDRFSARQFPNYSSELNVNALLLGDSALYLCASSFRQGHTDTQYFGPGTRLTVL.